These 27 T cell receptor beta chains were all obtained from the same sample, sequenced in a study of T cell responses to AZD1222 COVID-19 vaccine. This table comes from immunoSEQ multiplex PCR, and its TCRdb copy is limited to in-frame clones, with some not included. The sample has about 180,000 clones; more than 75% are singletons. Sequenced material: peripheral blood, taken 28 days after the second AZD1222 dose. All receptors derive from an adult who received the AZD1222 COVID-19 vaccine.

This chain uses TRBV5-1 with TRBJ2-1; TRBD1 might be the D (6 bases). Trimming pared 0 bases from V and 4 bases from J, leaving 11 bases between. The length of the CDR3 is 15 residues. Per the germline V gene, CDR1 is SGHRS and CDR2 is YFSETQ. CDR3 sequence: CASSLEGERYNEQFF. The CDR3 coding sequence is TGCGCCAGCAGCTTGGAGGGGGAAAGGTACAATGAGCAGTTCTTC.

This chain uses TRBV28 with TRBJ1-6, with TRBD1 matching 11 bases. The germline gives CDR1 MDHEN, CDR2 SYDVKM. The V segment lost 5 bases and the J segment 3 bases; nucleotides outside the gene matches: 3. The CDR3 sequence is 16 residues long. CDR3 in DNA: TGTGCCAGCAGTCTGGGGACAGGGGGCTATAATTCACCCCTCCACTTT. The encoded protein is CASSLGTGGYNSPLHF.

V is TRBV6-2 or TRBV6-3 and J is TRBJ2-2; D is unclear. CDR1 and CDR2 from the germline V gene are MNHEY and SVGEGT. Trimming removed 5 bases from V and 7 bases from J, with 11 bases in between. The CDR3 length is 13 residues. As DNA, the CDR3 is TGTGCCAGCAGTGACCCCCCCCACGGGGAGCTGTTTTTT. Translated, it gives CASSDPPHGELFF.

The CDR3 region is CASSYSQGRQPQHF. CDR3 bases: TGTGCCAGCAGTTACTCGCAGGGGAGACAGCCCCAGCATTTT. The rearrangement uses TRBV6-2 or TRBV6-3 and TRBJ1-5, with D maybe TRBD1 (6 bases). The CDR3 is 14 residues long. Trimming left V 0 bases short and J 7 bases short, with 10 bases between. Germline CDR1 and CDR2: MNHEY and SVGEGT.

The V and J genes are TRBV7-8 and TRBJ2-7, with a possible D match to TRBD1 (6 bases). This CDR3 is 13 amino acids long. Germline V gene sequence: CDR1 SGHVS, CDR2 FQNEAQ. The germline V and J ends were trimmed by 5 bases and 2 bases, with 10 bases remaining between them. Here the CDR3 reads CASSRTVTYEQYF. Written as DNA, the CDR3 is TGTGCCAGCAGCCGGACAGTTACCTACGAGCAGTACTTC.

The chain combines TRBV7-6 with TRBJ2-2; D may be TRBD1 (5 bases). The germline CDR1 and CDR2 sequences are SGHVS and FNYEAQ. Trimming removed 1 base at V and 6 bases at J, with 12 bases between. The CDR3 has 15 residues. The CDR3 sequence is CASSLVSRAAGELFF. The CDR3, as DNA: TGTGCCAGCAGCTTAGTATCCAGGGCGGCCGGGGAGCTGTTTTTT.

This clone was seen once. The chain has TRBV24-1 and TRBJ2-2; perhaps TRBD1 as D (6 bases). The germline CDR1 and CDR2 sequences are KGHDR and SFDVKD. Trimming removed 4 bases at V and 7 bases at J, with 15 bases between. The CDR3 is made up of 15 amino acids. The CDR3 spells CATSETGGHGGELFF. In DNA form, the CDR3 reads TGTGCCACCAGTGAGACAGGCGGGCATGGCGGGGAGCTGTTTTTT.

This clone was counted once. V gene TRBV6-5 combines with J gene TRBJ2-7; perhaps TRBD2 as D (5 bases). Germline lookup yields CDR1 MNHEY and CDR2 SVGAGI. CDR3 size: 14 residues. Trimming shortened V by 4 bases and J by 0 bases, and 10 bases separated the two germline ends. CDR3 sequence: CASSSVGVSYEQYF. CDR3 coding DNA: TGTGCCAGCAGTTCAGTCGGGGTCTCCTACGAGCAGTACTTC.

On this clone itself: One junction end disagrees with the germline gene, perhaps due to a read error. The chain recombines TRBV6-2 or TRBV6-3 with TRBJ1-1; possibly TRBD1 for D (6 bases). Germline-derived CDR1 and CDR2 are MNHEY and SVGEGT. CDR3 size: 14 residues. The CDR3 nucleotides are TGTGCCGGCAGTTACCCACGGACAGAAGGTGTAGCTTTCTTT. Amino acid sequence: CAGSYPRTEGVAFF.

V is TRBV7-2 and J is TRBJ2-1; no firm D call. CDR1 and CDR2 (germline): SGHTA, FQGNSA. V was shortened by 2 bases and J by 4 bases, with 12 bases between the two germline ends. This CDR3 is 15 amino acids long. The CDR3 loop is CASSLPRSVYNEQFF. DNA of the CDR3: TGTGCCAGCAGCTTACCTCGTTCAGTTTACAATGAGCAGTTCTTC.

This clone was seen once. The chain carries TRBV9 and TRBJ2-5; D gene unclear. CDR3 length equals 13 residues. The V gene lost 7 bases and the J gene lost 1 base, with 11 bases spanning the gap. The germline V gene encodes CDR1 SGDLS and CDR2 YYNGEE. CDR3 protein: CASARGFQETQYF. CDR3 in DNA: TGTGCCAGCGCGCGTGGGTTCCAAGAGACCCAGTACTTC.

This sequence joins TRBV30 and TRBJ2-2; 7 nucleotides agree with TRBD2. Per the germline V gene, CDR1 is GTSNPN and CDR2 is SVGIG (reference sequence). V gave up 0 bases and J gave up 6 bases; unmatched junction bases: 7. This CDR3 is 15 amino acids long. The CDR3 is CAWSVRIAGAGELFF. The CDR3 DNA reads TGTGCCTGGAGTGTAAGGATAGCGGGTGCCGGGGAGCTGTTTTTT.

The chain combines TRBV19 with TRBJ2-6; D unresolved. V lost 6 bases and J lost 1, with 16 bases in between. This CDR3 comprises 17 residues. Germline V lookup: CDR1 LNHDA, CDR2 SQIVND (reference sequence). For the CDR3, the DNA is TGTGCCAGTAGCCCTTCCGGACGGAGATCTGGGGCCAACGTCCTGACTTTC. Translated: CASSPSGRRSGANVLTF.

The chain recombines TRBV4-3 with TRBJ2-7; a possible D gene is TRBD1 (6 bases). Trimming took off 0 bases at V and 6 bases at J, with 9 bases between the two ends. The CDR3 is made up of 13 amino acids. Per germline, CDR1 LGHNA and CDR2 YSLEER. This chain's CDR3 is CASSQDTGREQYF. DNA of the CDR3: TGCGCCAGCAGCCAAGATACAGGGCGCGAGCAGTACTTC.

The gene calls are TRBV7-6 and TRBJ1-3; no clear D. Germline loops: CDR1 SGHVS, CDR2 FNYEAQ. V was shortened by 1 base and J by 0 bases, with 10 bases between the two germline ends. The CDR3 extends over 16 amino acids. CDR3 DNA sequence: TGTGCCAGCAGCTTAGAACCGGGATCCTCTGGAAACACCATATATTTT. Encoded protein: CASSLEPGSSGNTIYF. Supplemented by reference TRBV7-6 and TRBJ1-3, the full variable domain reads GAGVSQSPRYKVTKRGQDVALRCDPISGHVSLYWYRQALGQGPEFLTYFNYEAQQDKSGLPNDRFSAERPEGSISTLTIQRTEQRDSAMYRCASSLEPGSSGNTIYFGEGSWLTVV.

The J gene is TRBJ1-2, the V gene TRBV3-1 (or the pseudogene TRBV3-2); no clear D gene. This CDR3 is 12 amino acids long. Per the germline V gene, CDR1 is LGHDT and CDR2 is YNNKEL (reference sequence). Between the trimmed V and J ends, which lost 4 bases and 4 bases, there was a span of 7 bases. The DNA for the CDR3 is TGTGCCAGCAGCCCCGGCCGCTATGGCTACACCTTC. This gives the protein CASSPGRYGYTF.

The chain employs TRBV5-4 and TRBJ2-1, with 8 bases lining up with TRBD2. Unmatched junction bases numbered 13, after V lost 5 bases and J lost 6 bases. This CDR3 is built from 16 residues. CDR1 and CDR2 (germline): SGHNT, YYREEE (reference sequence). This CDR3 reads CASRPGGPELRNEQFF. CDR3 in DNA: TGTGCCAGCAGGCCGGGAGGGCCAGAACTACGCAATGAGCAGTTCTTC.

The rearrangement links TRBV19 to TRBJ2-7, with D unclear. This CDR3 comprises 13 residues. The germline V and J ends were trimmed by 3 bases and 6 bases, with 12 bases remaining between them. Looked up from germline, CDR1 is LNHDA and CDR2 is SQIVND (reference sequence). CDR3 in DNA: TGTGCCAGTAGTATTAACAGACTGGGCGAGCAGTACTTC. Its translation: CASSINRLGEQYF.

The rearrangement joins TRBV19 to TRBJ1-1; 8 bases are a match to TRBD1. The germline CDR1 and CDR2 sequences are LNHDA and SQIVND (reference sequence). CDR3 length: 13 amino acids. V was pared by 3 bases and J by 10 bases, with 7 bases of the junction left unmatched. The CDR3 here is CASSMTGESRAFF. CDR3 in DNA: TGTGCCAGTAGTATGACAGGGGAAAGCAGAGCTTTCTTT.

This chain uses TRBV4-3 with TRBJ1-4; possibly TRBD1 for D (5 bases). Germline V CDR1 and CDR2: LGHNA, YSLEER. V shed 0 bases and J shed 10 bases, with 24 bases lying between them. There are 18 residues in the CDR3. CDR3 DNA sequence: TGCGCCAGCAGCCAAGATCCTGTAGGCACGGGGGGTTCTCTAAAACTGTTTTTT. Translated: CASSQDPVGTGGSLKLFF.

The genes are TRBV29-1 and TRBJ2-1; 9 bases fit TRBD2. CDR3 size: 14 residues. V shed 7 bases and J 6 bases; nucleotides not matched to a gene: 10. Germline CDR1 SQVTM, CDR2 ANQGSEA. The CDR3 region has the DNA TGCAGCGCTACCGCGGGAGGGGTGGGCAATGAGCAGTTCTTC. This sequence encodes CSATAGGVGNEQFF.

The V call is TRBV28, the J call TRBJ1-2; possible D gene TRBD1, 5 bases. V was cut by 0 bases and J by 4 bases, with 9 bases left in between. The germline CDR1 and CDR2 sequences are MDHEN and SYDVKM. The CDR3 totals 14 residues. The CDR3 here is CASSLWGEGYGYTF. CDR3 coding DNA: TGTGCCAGCAGTTTATGGGGGGAAGGCTATGGCTACACCTTC.

This clone was found once. The chain combines TRBV27 with TRBJ2-7; 7 bases match TRBD1. Per the germline V gene, CDR1 is MNHEY and CDR2 is SMNVEV (reference sequence). V dropped 3 bases and J dropped 2; count of bases not matched to a gene: 1. The CDR3 runs 13 residues. The CDR3 loop is CASSFDRAYEQYF. CDR3 in DNA: TGTGCCAGCAGTTTCGACAGGGCCTACGAGCAGTACTTC.

The rearrangement joins TRBV9 to TRBJ2-3; TRBD2 aligns across 8 bases. Germline CDR1 reads SGDLS; CDR2 reads YYNGEE. V lost 0 bases, J lost 3 bases, and 3 bases stayed unmatched. This CDR3 comprises 15 residues. This CDR3 is CASSVGGGRTDTQYF. The DNA of the CDR3 is TGTGCCAGCAGCGTAGGGGGCGGGAGGACAGATACGCAGTATTTT.

This chain joins TRBV5-4 and TRBJ2-1; TRBD2 is a possible D gene (5 bases). V gave up 1 base and J gave up 6 bases, with 8 bases separating them. Germline CDR1 and CDR2: SGHNT and YYREEE (reference sequence). The CDR3 runs 13 residues. The CDR3, as DNA: TGTGCCAGCAGCTTGACTAGGACCAATGAGCAGTTCTTC. This encodes CASSLTRTNEQFF.

The rearrangement links TRBV28 to TRBJ2-2; possibly TRBD2 for D (6 bases). V was shortened by 3 bases and J by 4 bases, with 6 bases between the two germline ends. Looked up from germline, CDR1 is MDHEN and CDR2 is SYDVKM. The CDR3 consists of 13 residues. The CDR3 DNA follows: TGTGCCAGCAGTTTGGGGGGCACCGGGGAGCTGTTTTTT. Protein sequence: CASSLGGTGELFF.

The chain uses TRBV14 and TRBJ2-2, with TRBD2 identical over 7 bases. The CDR3 totals 18 residues. Trimming cost V 2 bases and J 2 bases; bases outside gene matches: 11. Germline loops: CDR1 SGHDN, CDR2 FVKESK. The CDR3 sequence is CASSQTPFASGNTGELFF. In DNA, the CDR3 is TGTGCCAGCAGCCAAACCCCCTTCGCTAGCGGTAACACCGGGGAGCTGTTTTTT.